The 21 T cell receptor beta chains below all came from one sample that was sequenced in a study of tumor and adjacent non-tumor tissue in lung cancer. TCRbeta libraries were built with three rounds of nested PCR, modified from ARM-PCR. TCRdb called the multiplex PCR reads again in MiXCR, with one record for every CDR3 protein. This table holds around 66,000 distinct CDR3 sequences, 73% found once. RNA was extracted from bulk tissue without any cell sorting. The sample taken for sequencing was lung tumor tissue. The receptors come from a man in his sixties with non-small cell lung cancer.

Concerning this clonotype itself: The conserved final phenylalanine or tryptophan is absent from the CDR3, which likely points to a read error. The rearrangement joins TRBV20-1 to TRBJ2-7; 9 positions agree with TRBD2. V gave up 7 bases and J gave up 0 bases; unmatched junction bases: 7. Germline V gene lookup returns CDR1 DFQATT and CDR2 SNEGSKA (reference sequence). This CDR3 spans 14 amino acids. The DNA of the CDR3 is TGCAGTGTCCTGCGGACTAGCGTCTCCTACGAGCAGTACTCC. Protein: CSVLRTSVSYEQYS.

Comment on this clonotype: Likely a read error: the CDR3 ends without its conserved phenylalanine or tryptophan. CDR3 sequence: CVSSERASGSSAGANVLTL. The CDR3 bases are TGTGTCAGCAGTGAACGGGCGAGCGGGAGTTCGGCGGGGGCCAACGTCCTGACTTTA. The chain links TRBV6-1 to TRBJ2-6, with 8 bases identical to TRBD2. CDR1 is MNHNS and CDR2 is SASEGT in the germline V gene. There are 19 residues in the CDR3.

V usage is TRBV29-1 and J usage is TRBJ1-2; no reliable D call. CDR1 is SQVTM, CDR2 ANQGSEA, per germline. This CDR3 contains 12 residues. CDR3 residues: CDAEGGNYGYTF. CDR3 DNA: TGCGACGCTGAGGGCGGCAACTATGGCTACACCTTC. Complete variable domain (other parts from reference TRBV29-1 and TRBJ1-2): SAVISQKPSRDICQRGTSLTIQCQVDSQVTMMFWYRQQPGQSLTLIATANQGSEATYESGFVIDKFPISRPNLTFSTLTVSNMSPEDSSIYLCDAEGGNYGYTFGSGTRLTVV.

Of note for this clonotype: Mismatch with germline at one junction end may stem from a read error. The chain has TRBV29-1 and TRBJ2-1; D may be TRBD1 (6 bases). Germline lookup yields CDR1 SQVTM and CDR2 ANQGSEA. CDR3 size: 14 residues. In DNA form, the CDR3 reads TGCGGCGCAGACAGGTCGAGCTCCTACAATGAACAGTTCTTC. Protein product: CGADRSSSYNEQFF.

This clonotype was recorded a few times. Compared with germline, one end of the junction differs, possibly owing to a read error. V and J are TRBV29-1 and TRBJ2-6; D might be TRBD1 (6 bases). Germline V CDR1 and CDR2: SQVTM, ANQGSEA. The CDR3 length is 15 residues. The CDR3 here is CSVEVRKLWDNVLTF. The CDR3 DNA sequence: TGCAGCGTTGAGGTTCGGAAGCTCTGGGACAACGTCTTGACTTTC.

Of note for this clonotype: Its ends do not fully match the called genes, so a read error is possible. The CDR3 sequence: CVRRKREGRNEHFF. The CDR3 coding sequence is TGTGTCAGAAGGAAGCGGGAGGGCAGGAATGAGCACTTCTTC. This chain joins TRBV6-5 and TRBJ2-1, with TRBD2 matching 10 bases. This CDR3 has 14 amino acids. Germline lookup yields CDR1 MNHEY and CDR2 SVGAGI.

This clonotype was detected only a few times. One base away lies a much larger clone, so this may be a sequencing read error. This chain links TRBV6-2 or TRBV6-3 with TRBJ2-4; tentatively, D is TRBD2 (7 bases). The germline V gene has CDR1 MNHEY and CDR2 SVGEGT. The CDR3 is made up of 18 amino acids. This chain's CDR3 is CANSARDGGRVAKNIQYF. CDR3 nucleotides: TGTGCCAACAGTGCCCGGGACGGGGGGCGCGTTGCCAAAAACATTCAGTACTTC.

The sample holds one count of this clonotype. Mismatch with germline at one junction end may stem from a read error. The chain has TRBV6-1 and TRBJ2-6, with TRBD2 identical over 8 bases. Germline CDR1 and CDR2: MNHNS and SASEGT. The CDR3 length is 19 residues. The CDR3 is CASSERASGSSARANVLTF. The CDR3 nucleotides are TGTGCCAGCAGTGAACGGGCGAGCGGGAGTTCGGCGCGGGCTAACGTCCTGACTTTC.

This chain uses TRBV6-2 or TRBV6-3 with TRBJ2-5; a weak D match, TRBD1 (6 bases). Germline CDR1 is MNHEY and CDR2 is SVGEGT. The germline V and J ends were trimmed by 6 bases and 7 bases, with 15 bases remaining between them. This CDR3 has 13 residues. CDR3 protein: CASRLKGVGTQYF. DNA of the CDR3: TGTGCCAGCAGACTCAAGGGGGTAGGGACCCAGTACTTC.

As concerns this clonotype: The junction departs from germline at one end; a sequencing error may be responsible. This chain joins TRBV29-1 and TRBJ2-1, with a weak D call TRBD2 (6 bases). Germline values: CDR1 SQVTM, CDR2 ANQGSEA. The CDR3 is made up of 14 amino acids. CDR3 in amino acids: CSVDNGSSYNGQFF. Here the CDR3 DNA reads TGCAGCGTGGATAACGGGAGCTCCTACAATGGGCAGTTCTTC.

A word on this clonotype: One end of the junction is discordant with germline, which a read error may explain. The chain joins TRBV6-1 to TRBJ2-7; TRBD1 aligns across 8 bases. This CDR3 contains 14 residues. CDR1 and CDR2 (germline): MNHNS, SASEGT. For the CDR3, the DNA is TGTGCCATCAGTGGGACAGGTGGATACTACGAGCGGTACTTC. This codes for CAISGTGGYYERYF.

Worth noting for this clonotype: Here the CDR3 omits its conserved ending phenylalanine or tryptophan, so a read error is the likely source. The DNA is left out, because the CDR3 cannot be placed on it with certainty; the CDR3 is given as TCRdb lists it. This rearrangement joins TRBV6-1 to TRBJ1-1; TRBD1, the D gene given by the table, was not confirmed from the DNA. Counting both end residues, the CDR3 totals 13 amino acids. Germline CDR1 MNHNS, CDR2 SASEGT. CDR3 sequence: CGSSSSGAAEAFL.

With regard to this clonotype: Because it lacks the conserved phenylalanine or tryptophan at the end, this CDR3 is likely a read error. This chain uses TRBV12-3 or TRBV12-4 with TRBJ2-5, with D uncertain. CDR3 length: 13 amino acids. CDR3 nucleotides: TGTGTCAGCAGCCTGTCTCCTCAAGAGACCCAGTACCTC. The encoded protein is CVSSLSPQETQYL.

This clonotype was detected only a few times. Because the CDR3 is missing its conserved closing phenylalanine or tryptophan, this is likely a read error. The CDR3 here is CASSLIHQPQHL. The CDR3 DNA follows: TGTGCCAGCAGTCTCATCCATCAGCCCCAGCATTTA. The rearrangement links TRBV28 to TRBJ1-5; D gene ambiguous. Trimming stripped 5 bases from V and 5 bases from J, with 7 bases between. CDR3 size: 12 residues. The germline gives CDR1 MDHEN, CDR2 SYDVKM.

This chain connects TRBV5-5 to TRBJ1-5; tentatively, D is TRBD1 (5 bases). V lost 3 bases and J 1 base, leaving 14 bases between the germline ends. This CDR3 region has 16 residues. Per the germline V gene, CDR1 is SGHKS and CDR2 is YYEKEE (reference sequence). CDR3 in amino acids: CASSWVGGVSNQPQHF. CDR3 in DNA: TGTGCCAGCAGCTGGGTCGGGGGGGTCAGCAATCAGCCCCAGCATTTT.

Comments on this clonotype: Its ends do not fully match the called genes, so a read error is possible. The chain uses TRBV12-3 or TRBV12-4 and TRBJ2-1, with 8 bases that match TRBD2. The CDR3 consists of 18 residues. The CDR3 region has the DNA TGTGTCAGCAGTTTCAGGACTAGCAGTCGGAGTAACGGCAATGAGCAGTTCTTC. Its protein product is CVSSFRTSSRSNGNEQFF.

Turning to this clonotype: It may be a read error: a sequence one base away is much more abundant. The J gene is TRBJ2-7, the V gene TRBV10-3; no firm D call. The CDR3 is 11 amino acids. CDR1 and CDR2 (germline): ENHRY, SYGVKD. V dropped 6 bases and J dropped 7 bases, with 10 bases sitting between them. This CDR3 is CAIRDGGEQYF. The DNA of the CDR3 is TGTGCCATCAGAGACGGCGGAGAGCAGTACTTC.

Concerning this clonotype: Germline and junction disagree at one end, which may indicate a read error. V gene TRBV11-3 combines with J gene TRBJ2-1; unclear D gene. The CDR3 contains 15 residues. The germline V gene encodes CDR1 SGHNT and CDR2 YENEEA. The CDR3 loop is CASSLGLSRGNELFF. CDR3 DNA sequence: TGTGCCAGCAGCTTAGGACTGTCCCGTGGCAATGAGCTGTTCTTC.

V and J are TRBV6-4 and TRBJ2-6, with D hard to call. This CDR3 region has 14 residues. The germline V gene has CDR1 MRHNA and CDR2 SNTAGT. The ends were cut back, 6 bases at V and 1 base at J, with 7 bases in the middle. CDR3 amino acids: CASRPSSGANVLTF. CDR3 sequence (DNA): TGTGCCAGCAGACCCTCATCTGGGGCCAACGTCCTGACTTTC.

This chain uses TRBV5-1 with TRBJ2-7, with 8 bases identical to TRBD2. Germline CDR1 is SGHRS and CDR2 is YFSETQ. Germline trimming cut 4 bases from V and 0 bases from J; bases unmatched to any gene: 12. This CDR3 is 17 amino acids long. The chain's CDR3 is CASSLVPSGPSSYEQYF. DNA for the CDR3: TGCGCCAGCAGCCTGGTCCCTAGCGGGCCCAGCTCCTACGAGCAGTACTTC.

The chain joins TRBV6-1 to TRBJ2-3; D is possibly TRBD1 or TRBD2 (5 bases each). Trimming took off 5 bases at V and 14 bases at J, with 23 bases between the two ends. Germline V gives CDR1 MNHNS, CDR2 SASEGT. This CDR3 is 14 amino acids long. The CDR3 here is CASSSGRSTDTRYF. CDR3 nucleotide sequence: TGTGCCAGCAGTTCGGGGCGTTCGACAGATACTCGGTATTTT.